The sample holds one count of the clone carrying this TCR beta chain. Its specificity is not known. The conserved phenylalanine or tryptophan is not found at the CDR3 terminus, so this likely reflects a read error. This sample is part of a study of identical twins. Study-level results: Analyses based on zero insertions could be partly confounded by invariant MAIT and iNKT cells. Among beta out-of-frame sequences, excess sharing between twins appeared weaker.

Via MiXCR, TCRdb re-called the 5' RACE reads, giving one row per CDR3 protein. The top ten clones hold less than 15% of a sample with fewer than 900,000 distinct CDR3 sequences, around a sixth of them seen once. The germline CDR1 and CDR2 sequences are MNHEY and SMNVEV (reference sequence). V lost 8 bases to trimming and J lost 3 bases; unmatched junction nucleotides: 12. The CDR3 spans 16 residues. The data were also submitted as part of a second study, on T cells expressing NK-cell markers. That source adds: Of the CD8+ T cells in 5 to 7 donors, about 1.0-7.0% belonged to dominant NKG2C+ clonotypes.

The receptor was isolated from a woman aged 18-29 years in good health. The chain joins TRBV27 to TRBJ2-1; 8 positions agree with TRBD2. The specimen was PBMCs. CDR3 region: CASAVDLAGIYNEQFY. In DNA, the CDR3 is TGTGCCAGCGCAGTCGATCTAGCGGGTATCTACAATGAGCAGTTCTAC.